This is a list of T cell receptor beta chains from one sample in a study of shared clonotypes between healthy human individuals. The repertoire was sequenced with immunoSEQ multiplex PCR; TCRdb's copy has only in-frame clones and lacks some. The sample carries 1 million to 1.3 million clones, approximately 78% recorded once. The specimen was memory CD4+ T cells from PBMCs. The receptors originated from a man aged 18 to 35 in good health. Some clones in this sample may be carry-over from other donors' samples. Both conserved end residues are part of each CDR3.

>TRBV5-1|TRBJ2-1
CASSPASGSTYEQFF
>TRBV5-1|TRBJ2-7
CASSLAIGGTEQYF
>TRBV27|TRBJ1-2
CASSAGGGYGYTF
>TRBV5-4|TRBJ1-2
CASSFRGFMDGYTF
>TRBV5-1|TRBJ2-2
CASSTEQGRTGELFF
>TRBV5-1|TRBJ2-5
CASSSGDFQETQYF
>TRBV20-1|TRBJ2-7
CSAGPLFEQYF
>TRBV27|TRBJ1-4
CASSPRLSTNEKLFF
>TRBV6-5|TRBJ2-3
CASSSDRGRDTQYF
>TRBV10-3|TRBJ1-5
CAISDSQGVPQHF
>TRBV5-4|TRBJ2-7
CASSLAPASNEQYF
>TRBV6-1|TRBJ2-2
CASRYTGGKAGELFF
>TRBV5-1|TRBJ2-5
CASSLYRETQYF
>TRBV7-2|TRBJ1-3
CASSQGSLIGNTIYF
>TRBV2|TRBJ2-7
CASSPAYEQYF
>TRBV28|TRBJ1-3
CASPPRGRDDSGNTIYF
>TRBV7-2|TRBJ1-4
CASSLDRAYEKLFF
>TRBV7-9|TRBJ1-2
CASSLEGGSSYGYTF
>TRBV18|TRBJ2-2
CASSPRSDNTGELFF
>TRBV18|TRBJ2-5
CASSLFSRGQETQYF
>TRBV10-3|TRBJ2-2
CAISGSSGGNTGELFF
>TRBV27|TRBJ2-1
CASSPSGTTRRFF
>TRBV28|TRBJ2-7
CASSLGEGTEQYF
>TRBV28|TRBJ2-3
CASSLWSGASTDTQYF
>TRBV29-1|TRBJ2-5
CSVKGTSGNGETQYF
>TRBV13|TRBJ2-7
CASSGRSSTGLLSYEQYF
>TRBV29-1|TRBJ1-1
CSAKTGNTEAFF
>TRBV15|TRBJ2-2
CATSREGQRDTGELFF
>TRBV28|TRBJ2-7
CASSHQLTGSSYEQYF
>TRBV28|TRBJ1-4
CASSLPGQGYEKLFF
>TRBV5-1|TRBJ2-3
CASSKTGQGNTDTQYF
>TRBV30|TRBJ2-3
CAWNVGQRTDTQYF
>TRBV19|TRBJ1-4
CASSLIGRNEKLFF
>TRBV6-5|TRBJ1-2
CASRNLEGGYYGYTF
>TRBV19|TRBJ2-5
CASSILGPEETQYF
>TRBV6-5|TRBJ1-2
CASSYSSPGAYGYTF
>TRBV29-1|TRBJ2-1
CSVETEGQFF
>TRBV18|TRBJ2-7
CASSEGSLPQYF
>TRBV10-3|TRBJ2-3
CAISEEGREDTDTQYF
>TRBV5-6|TRBJ2-7
CASSDLAGASEQYF
>TRBV7-6|TRBJ2-5
CASRSGTGEEETQYF
>TRBV14|TRBJ1-1
CASSQVPAGLTEAFF
>TRBV5-1|TRBJ2-7
CASSLVSLEDEQYF
>TRBV9|TRBJ2-3
CASSVAPSGGTDTQYF
>TRBV28|TRBJ2-5
CASSQVGSGRSETQYF
>TRBV12-5|TRBJ1-1
CASGLVSINGGGTEAFF
>TRBV4-3|TRBJ1-2
CASGERDNYGYTF
>TRBV9|TRBJ1-3
CASSPQQYSGNTIYF
>TRBV6-1|TRBJ2-3
CASSERNSGRDTQYF
>TRBV6-6|TRBJ2-5
CASSYNGPQETQYF
>TRBV5-1|TRBJ2-5
CASSSTAGQGTETQYF